This T cell receptor beta chain was obtained from a study of CD8 T cells in ankylosing spondylitis. Turning to this clonotype: Its antigen is still unknown.

Whole-study results and caveats: In synovial fluid and blood from reactive arthritis, some motif variants were previously reported. What seemed typical of ankylosing spondylitis blood was a TCR beta motif built from roughly eight highly homologous variants. Significantly higher representation of disease-linked clones was reported for matched ankylosing spondylitis synovial fluid.

V lost 2 bases and J 1 base, leaving 8 bases between the germline ends. CDR3 length: 14 amino acids. TCR beta libraries were made by quantitative 5'-RACE with molecular barcodes. TCRdb reprocessed the 5' RACE reads with MiXCR, giving one entry per CDR3 protein. The profile shows over 150,000 distinct CDR3 sequences, 9.5% to 15% of them singletons. The sequence came from a male donor with ankylosing spondylitis or in good health (not recorded which). This sequence joins TRBV12-3 or TRBV12-4 and TRBJ1-1, with D unresolved. The source material was blood, either unsorted or a sorted T cell fraction (not recorded which). The CDR3 sequence is CASSLTPGNTEAFF. Here the CDR3 DNA reads TGTGCCAGCAGTTTAACACCCGGGAACACTGAAGCTTTCTTT.